What follows are 26 T cell receptor beta chains derived from one specimen sequenced in a study of patients and donors after allogeneic stem cell transplantation. TCRdb re-called the RT-PCR reads through MiXCR, storing one row per CDR3 protein. Among more than 150,000 distinct CDR3 sequences listed, roughly 40% were seen once. Sequencing was done on a sample of blood, either unsorted or a sorted T cell fraction (not recorded which). The receptor source for this set is a human donor who was either an allogeneic HSCT recipient or a stem cell or donor lymphocyte infusion donor (not recorded which). It is not recorded whose cells these are; they may come from a transplant donor.

The chain carries TRBV12-3 or TRBV12-4 and TRBJ1-6; 7 bases map to TRBD1. The CDR3 has 15 residues. V trimming: 3 bases; J trimming: 7 bases; junction bases outside the gene matches: 6. As DNA, the CDR3 is TGTGCCAGCAGTTTGACAGGGCCGGGGAATTCACCCCTCCACTTT. Its translation is CASSLTGPGNSPLHF.

Only one count was recorded for this clonotype. The chain couples TRBV21-1 to TRBJ2-7. TRBV21-1 is described as a pseudogene. The CDR3 has 16 residues. The CDR3 bases are TGTGCCAGCAGCAACTTCCGGCGGCTGATGTCCTACGAGCAGTACTTC. The encoded protein is CASSNFRRLMSYEQYF.

The V and J genes are TRBV7-2 and TRBJ2-1; 13 bases fit TRBD2. V was pared by 1 base and J by 9 bases, with 3 bases of the junction left unmatched. Germline V lookup: CDR1 SGHTA, CDR2 FQGNSA. CDR3 length: 15 amino acids. The CDR3 is CASSLDGLAGAEQFF. The CDR3 coding sequence is TGTGCCAGCAGCTTAGATGGACTAGCGGGAGCTGAGCAGTTCTTC.

This chain uses TRBV12-3 or TRBV12-4 with TRBJ2-1; D is tentatively TRBD1 or TRBD2 (6 bases each). This CDR3 has 17 residues. V was clipped by 3 bases and J by 6 bases, with 21 bases between them. This CDR3 is CASSFVGGTIYINEQFF. In nucleotides, the CDR3 is TGTGCCAGCAGTTTTGTAGGAGGGACAATATACATCAATGAGCAGTTCTTC.

The J gene is TRBJ2-1, the V gene TRBV20-1, with TRBD2 as a possible D gene (6 bases). Germline V gene data show CDR1 as DFQATT and CDR2 as SNEGSKA (reference sequence). V lost 3 bases and J lost 7, with 19 bases in between. This CDR3 spans 15 amino acids. CDR3 region: CSASGTLDGRNEQFF. CDR3 bases: TGCAGTGCTAGCGGGACTCTGGATGGGAGGAATGAGCAGTTCTTC.

The count of this clonotype is one. V gene TRBV20-1 combines with J gene TRBJ2-7; D unclear. CDR3 size: 15 residues. Germline loops: CDR1 DFQATT, CDR2 SNEGSKA (reference sequence). V was clipped by 0 bases and J by 7 bases, with 19 bases between them. The CDR3 DNA reads as TGCAGTGCTAGAGATCGGGCGGTCAGCATCGGGGAGCAGTACTTC. It is translated as CSARDRAVSIGEQYF.

This clonotype was counted between two and nine times. The V call is TRBV7-2, the J call TRBJ2-3, with no clear D. The length of the CDR3 is 16 residues. V gave up 0 bases and J gave up 2 bases, with 12 bases separating them. The germline V gene encodes CDR1 SGHTA and CDR2 FQGNSA. The CDR3 protein is CASSLALAEPTDTQYF. The DNA of the CDR3 is TGTGCCAGCAGCTTAGCTTTAGCAGAGCCCACAGATACGCAGTATTTT.

This clonotype showed up just a few times. The V and J genes are TRBV2 and TRBJ2-1; D is ambiguous. Per germline, CDR1 SNHLY and CDR2 FYNNEI. V was trimmed by 6 bases and J by 9 bases, leaving 9 bases between them. This CDR3 is built from 11 residues. The CDR3 region is CASSPPGEQFF. The CDR3 DNA is TGTGCCAGCAGCCCTCCCGGTGAGCAGTTCTTC.

The rearrangement joins TRBV29-1 to TRBJ1-5; D might be TRBD1 (5 bases). The length of the CDR3 is 16 residues. The germline V gene has CDR1 SQVTM and CDR2 ANQGSEA. Trimming took 5 bases from V and 2 from J, leaving 19 bases between them. The CDR3: CSVSPLWRGGNQPQHF. DNA of the CDR3: TGCAGCGTTTCCCCCCTGTGGAGGGGAGGCAATCAGCCCCAGCATTTT.

Notes on this clonotype: One end of the junction is discordant with germline, which a read error may explain. The V and J genes are TRBV20-1 and TRBJ2-7; weak D call: TRBD2 (6 bases). Germline V CDR1 and CDR2: DFQATT, SNEGSKA (reference sequence). This CDR3 contains 16 residues. This chain's CDR3 is CSANPPGVPMLYERYF. The CDR3 DNA reads as TGCAGTGCTAACCCACCGGGGGTCCCTATGCTTTACGAGCGGTACTTC.

This chain joins TRBV7-2 and TRBJ2-1; unclear D gene. V dropped 0 bases and J dropped 7 bases, with 7 bases sitting between them. This CDR3 has 13 amino acids. Germline V gene data show CDR1 as SGHTA and CDR2 as FQGNSA. The CDR3 here is CASSLASLNEQFF. In DNA form, the CDR3 reads TGTGCCAGCAGCTTAGCATCACTTAATGAGCAGTTCTTC. The full variable domain, with the rest looked up from reference TRBV7-2 and TRBJ2-1, is GAGVSQSPSNKVTEKGKDVELRCDPISGHTALYWYRQSLGQGLEFLIYFQGNSAPDKSGLPSDRFSAERTGGSVSTLTIQRTQQEDSAVYLCASSLASLNEQFFGPGTRLTVL.

In this sample, this clonotype turned up once. The gene calls are TRBV24-1 and TRBJ2-3; TRBD2 is a possible D gene (5 bases). The ends were cut back, 3 bases at V and 2 bases at J, with 11 bases in the middle. The CDR3 runs to 15 residues. Per germline, CDR1 KGHDR and CDR2 SFDVKD. The chain's CDR3 is CATSDPAGPTDTQYF. The CDR3 coding sequence is TGTGCCACCAGTGATCCTGCGGGCCCCACAGATACGCAGTATTTT.

The rearrangement joins TRBV7-3 to TRBJ2-5; D might be TRBD1 (5 bases). Looked up from germline, CDR1 is SGHTA and CDR2 is FQGTGA. The CDR3 has 14 amino acids. The germline V and J ends were trimmed by 0 bases and 5 bases, with 10 bases remaining between them. In DNA form, the CDR3 reads TGTGCCAGCAGCTTAACAGGGGTCCGGGAGACCCAGTACTTC. Its protein is CASSLTGVRETQYF.

This clonotype was observed a handful of times. The chain employs TRBV6-6 and TRBJ2-7, with 7 bases fitting TRBD1. This CDR3 comprises 14 residues. J lost 0 bases, V lost 5 bases, and 4 bases had no gene match. Per the germline V gene, CDR1 is MNHNY and CDR2 is SVGAGI (reference sequence). The CDR3 loop is CASSHRDSSYEQYF. Here the CDR3 DNA reads TGTGCCAGCAGTCACCGGGACAGCTCCTACGAGCAGTACTTC.

The chain combines TRBV7-2 with TRBJ2-1; D is unresolved. V dropped 5 bases and J dropped 1 base, with 9 bases sitting between them. The CDR3 contains 14 residues. Germline CDR1 is SGHTA and CDR2 is FQGNSA. This CDR3 is CASSPPGSYNEQFF. The CDR3 nucleotides read TGTGCCAGCAGCCCCCCCGGGTCCTACAATGAGCAGTTCTTC.

Only a few counts were recorded for this clonotype. The rearrangement links TRBV7-2 to TRBJ2-1; 12 nucleotides agree with TRBD2. CDR1 is SGHTA, CDR2 FQGNSA, per germline. Unmatched junction bases numbered 10, after V lost 4 bases and J lost 0 bases. The CDR3 loop spans 19 amino acids. The CDR3 is CASSSTSGSNRRSYNEQFF. CDR3 nucleotides: TGTGCCAGCAGCTCGACTAGCGGGAGTAATCGCCGCTCCTACAATGAGCAGTTCTTC.

The chain joins TRBV4-2 to TRBJ2-1, with 8 nucleotides matching TRBD2. This CDR3 spans 15 amino acids. V dropped 4 bases and J dropped 6; count of bases not matched to a gene: 8. Germline V lookup: CDR1 LGHNA, CDR2 YNFKEQ. The CDR3: CASSPGSGGGNEQFF. The CDR3 bases are TGTGCCAGCAGCCCGGGTTCGGGAGGGGGCAATGAGCAGTTCTTC.

The rearrangement links TRBV6-2 or TRBV6-3 to TRBJ2-7; a possible D gene is TRBD1 (6 bases). With 2 bases removed from V and 1 base from J, the gap between germline ends came to 9 bases. Germline CDR1 MNHEY, CDR2 SVGEGT. This CDR3 is 14 amino acids long. This CDR3 reads CASSYLDRSYEQYF. In nucleotides, the CDR3 is TGTGCCAGCAGTTACCTGGACAGATCCTACGAGCAGTACTTC.

The CDR3 sequence is CASTLGAGGRDTQYF. Written as DNA, the CDR3 is TGTGCCAGCACCCTGGGGGCGGGAGGGAGAGATACGCAGTATTTT. V gene TRBV27 combines with J gene TRBJ2-3; 9 nucleotides line up with TRBD2. CDR3 size: 15 residues. Trimming took 7 bases from V and 5 from J; bases not matched to a gene: 10. Germline CDR1 and CDR2: MNHEY and SMNVEV (reference sequence).

In its sample, this clonotype was seen a few times. V and J are TRBV5-6 and TRBJ1-4; D is ambiguous. This CDR3 spans 16 amino acids. Trimming stripped 0 bases from V and 0 bases from J, with 9 bases between. Germline CDR1 and CDR2: SGHDT and YYEEEE. CDR3 sequence (DNA): TGTGCCAGCAGCTTGGCCGGAGGATCAACTAATGAAAAACTGTTTTTT. This codes for CASSLAGGSTNEKLFF.

A few counts support this clonotype. V is TRBV20-1 and J is TRBJ1-1; 7 bases are a match to TRBD1. CDR1 is DFQATT and CDR2 is SNEGSKA in the germline V gene (reference sequence). The CDR3 extends over 13 amino acids. V shed 0 bases, J shed 11 bases, and the junction held 9 bases outside the gene matches. The CDR3 DNA reads TGCAGTGCTAGAGACCCACTCCAGGGGGGGGCTTTCTTT. Translating gives CSARDPLQGGAFF.

The chain links TRBV6-6 to TRBJ2-3; 12 bases map to TRBD2. Per the germline V gene, CDR1 is MNHNY and CDR2 is SVGAGI (reference sequence). The CDR3 contains 18 residues. J was trimmed by 0 bases and V by 2 bases; bases with no gene match: 6. CDR3 loop: CASSYPRGTSGSTDTQYF. The CDR3 nucleotides read TGTGCCAGCAGTTACCCGCGCGGGACTAGCGGGAGCACAGATACGCAGTATTTT.

The chain recombines TRBV4-3 with TRBJ2-2, with 8 bases lining up with TRBD2. The CDR3 covers 18 residues. V lost 0 bases to trimming and J lost 2 bases; unmatched junction nucleotides: 8. Germline CDR1 is LGHNA and CDR2 is YSLEER. Here the CDR3 DNA reads TGCGCCAGCAGCCAAGAGAGGGCGGGAGGAACAAACACCGGGGAGCTGTTTTTT. Translating gives CASSQERAGGTNTGELFF.

In this sample, this clonotype turned up a few times. The chain combines TRBV15 with TRBJ2-7; D is perhaps TRBD1 (6 bases). Germline CDR1 is LNHNV and CDR2 is YYDKDF (reference sequence). The V end lost 3 bases, the J end lost 0 bases, and 9 bases lay between the germline ends. The CDR3 loop spans 14 amino acids. The CDR3 DNA sequence: TGTGCCACCAGCAGGGGACATCGCTCCTACGAGCAGTACTTC. This codes for CATSRGHRSYEQYF.

This clonotype occurred a few times. This chain joins TRBV20-1 and TRBJ1-6, with D uncertain. This CDR3 spans 15 amino acids. Germline CDR1 DFQATT, CDR2 SNEGSKA (reference sequence). Trimming shortened V by 1 base and J by 0 bases, and 7 bases separated the two germline ends. CDR3 nucleotide sequence: TGCAGTGCTAGAGTAGGGCCCTCCTATAATTCACCCCTCCACTTT. It yields the protein CSARVGPSYNSPLHF.

The chain is built from TRBV6-1 and TRBJ1-3; 8 bases align to TRBD1. The CDR3 contains 18 residues. Germline V lookup: CDR1 MNHNS, CDR2 SASEGT. Unmatched junction bases numbered 14, after V lost 5 bases and J lost 2 bases. This CDR3 reads CASSQIAISTGAGNTIYF. CDR3 sequence (DNA): TGTGCCAGCAGTCAAATCGCCATTTCGACAGGGGCTGGAAACACCATATATTTT.